This T cell receptor beta chain was retrieved from a study of blood T cell repertoires in COVID-19. Study-level information: Researchers got acute and convalescent COVID-19 samples from the United States, Italy and Spain. Nucleic acid was either cDNA or gDNA, and it came from T cells, B-cell-depleted T cells, or PBMCs.

In the original processing: From reference gene primer amplification, estimates of nucleated cell counts were derived. The assay was immunoSEQ multiplex PCR, and TCRdb's table has in-frame clones only and misses some. That table gives V, J and clone size, and the DNA gave D and trimming. The data contain around 77,000 clones, 70% to 90% of them singletons. Germline values: CDR1 SGHDN, CDR2 FVKESK. This CDR3 is built from 16 residues. The ends lost 2 bases at V and 5 bases at J; junction bases unmatched: 10. Sequenced: peripheral blood. This chain links TRBV14 with TRBJ2-5; TRBD1 agrees at 8 bases. The sequence came from a man between 65 and 85 years old with active or convalescent COVID-19. The chain's CDR3 is CASSQHAGGAGETQYF. CDR3 bases: TGTGCCAGCAGCCAACATGCAGGGGGCGCCGGGGAGACCCAGTACTTC.